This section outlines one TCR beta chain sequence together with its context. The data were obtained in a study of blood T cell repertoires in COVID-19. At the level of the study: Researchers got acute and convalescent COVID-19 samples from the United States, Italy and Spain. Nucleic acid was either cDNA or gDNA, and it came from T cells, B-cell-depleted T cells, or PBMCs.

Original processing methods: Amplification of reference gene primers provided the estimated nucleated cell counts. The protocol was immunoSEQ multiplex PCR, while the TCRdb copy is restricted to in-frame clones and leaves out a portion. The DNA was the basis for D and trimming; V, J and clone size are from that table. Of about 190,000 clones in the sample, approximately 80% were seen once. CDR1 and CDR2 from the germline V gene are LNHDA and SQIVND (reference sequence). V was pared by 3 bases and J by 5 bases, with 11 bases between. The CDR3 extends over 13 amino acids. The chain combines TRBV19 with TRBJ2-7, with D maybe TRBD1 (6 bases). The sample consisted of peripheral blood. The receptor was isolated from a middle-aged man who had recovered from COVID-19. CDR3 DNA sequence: TGTGCCAGTAGTATCTGGGGGCGCAACGAGCAGTACTTC. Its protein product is CASSIWGRNEQYF.